The 21 T cell receptor beta chains below come from one sample, sequenced in a study of cytomegalovirus exposure and HLA in healthy donors. In the PCR, 60 Vbeta and 13 Jbeta primers were used. Method: immunoSEQ multiplex PCR; TCRdb's copy keeps in-frame clones and lacks some. The sample lists approximately 200,000 clones, nearly 80% seen once, with 1.5% to 2% in the top ten. Material: PBMCs. The source is a man aged 18 to 29 in good health and CMV-seronegative.

This clone was observed a few times. The chain joins TRBV18 to TRBJ1-4; the D gene is possibly TRBD1 (6 bases). Germline V gene lookup returns CDR1 KGHSH and CDR2 LQKENI. V was cut by 0 bases and J by 7 bases, with 15 bases left in between. The CDR3 consists of 16 residues. As DNA, the CDR3 is TGTGCCAGCTCACCACCTGGACAGACTACGATTGAAAAACTGTTTTTT. Amino acid sequence: CASSPPGQTTIEKLFF.

V gene TRBV30 combines with J gene TRBJ1-2; D is possibly TRBD1 (6 bases). Germline V gene data show CDR1 as GTSNPN and CDR2 as SVGIG (reference sequence). The ends were cut back, 1 base at V and 6 bases at J, with 9 bases in the middle. CDR3 length equals 12 residues. CDR3 sequence: CAWSGGGHGYTF. For the CDR3, the DNA is TGTGCCTGGAGTGGCGGGGGGCATGGCTACACCTTC.

The table lists this clone with a few counts. This rearrangement joins TRBV9 to TRBJ2-3, with D possibly matching TRBD2 (6 bases). There are 15 residues in the CDR3. Between the trimmed V and J ends, which lost 4 bases and 0 bases, there was a span of 12 bases. Germline-derived CDR1 and CDR2 are SGDLS and YYNGEE. CDR3 region: CASSQSGTSTDTQYF. CDR3 bases: TGTGCCAGCAGCCAGTCCGGGACTAGCACAGATACGCAGTATTTT.

This chain links TRBV7-8 with TRBJ1-4, with a possible D match to TRBD1 (6 bases). Trimming pared 5 bases from V and 4 bases from J, leaving 11 bases between. Germline values: CDR1 SGHVS, CDR2 FQNEAQ. The CDR3 consists of 14 residues. As DNA, the CDR3 is TGTGCCAGCAGCCCCGGACAGATTAATGAAAAACTGTTTTTT. Its protein product is CASSPGQINEKLFF.

The V gene is TRBV28, the J gene TRBJ1-2, with TRBD1 as a possible D gene (5 bases). There are 16 residues in the CDR3. Germline lookup yields CDR1 MDHEN and CDR2 SYDVKM. Deletions cut 5 bases from V and 0 bases from J, with 16 bases between. The CDR3 reads CASSPKTVIANYGYTF. CDR3 DNA: TGTGCCAGCAGTCCCAAGACAGTAATTGCTAACTATGGCTACACCTTC.

The chain uses TRBV27 and TRBJ2-7, with 7 bases matching TRBD1. The germline CDR1 and CDR2 sequences are MNHEY and SMNVEV (reference sequence). The CDR3 has 16 residues. V dropped 6 bases and J dropped 3; count of bases not matched to a gene: 14. The CDR3 sequence is CASRTQGQLNYYEQYF. The CDR3 DNA is TGTGCCAGCAGGACCCAGGGACAGTTGAATTACTACGAGCAGTACTTC.

The rearrangement uses TRBV7-2 and TRBJ2-5; possible D gene TRBD1, 5 bases. Germline lookup yields CDR1 SGHTA and CDR2 FQGNSA. The ends were cut back, 1 base at V and 5 bases at J, with 11 bases in the middle. This CDR3 has 14 residues. This CDR3 is CASSLVRGGETQYF. CDR3 sequence (DNA): TGTGCCAGCAGCTTAGTAAGGGGCGGCGAGACCCAGTACTTC.

This sequence joins TRBV27 and TRBJ2-2; 13 nucleotides agree with TRBD2. This CDR3 comprises 15 residues. The J segment lost 6 bases and the V segment lost 6 bases, leaving 4 bases of the junction unmatched. Per the germline V gene, CDR1 is MNHEY and CDR2 is SMNVEV (reference sequence). CDR3 sequence (DNA): TGTGCCAGCAGGCCTGGACTAGCGGGAGCCGGGGAGCTGTTTTTT. Its protein is CASRPGLAGAGELFF.

The chain carries TRBV4-1 and TRBJ1-6; possible D gene TRBD1, 6 bases. V lost 0 bases to trimming and J lost 0 bases, with 9 bases between them. The CDR3 sequence is 17 residues long. CDR1 and CDR2 from the germline V gene are MGHRA and YSYEKL. The CDR3 is CASSQDRGRSYNSPLHF. CDR3 coding DNA: TGCGCCAGCAGCCAAGACAGGGGACGCTCCTATAATTCACCCCTCCACTTT.

To note about this clone: The junction and the germline gene differ at one end; a read error may be behind it. This sequence joins TRBV7-9 and TRBJ2-3; 13 bases align to TRBD2. The CDR3 contains 16 residues. Germline CDR1 and CDR2: SEHNR and FQNEAQ (reference sequence). The CDR3: CSSSTILAGGPDTQYF. The CDR3 bases are TGTTCCAGCAGCACGATACTAGCGGGGGGGCCGGATACGCAGTATTTT.

The rearrangement uses TRBV5-1 and TRBJ2-5, with a possible D match to TRBD1 (5 bases). Germline V lookup: CDR1 SGHRS, CDR2 YFSETQ. Trimming left V 1 base short and J 11 bases short, with 12 bases between. CDR3 length: 12 residues. DNA of the CDR3: TGCGCCAGCAGCTTGATAGGACAAGAGCAGTACTTC. Its protein is CASSLIGQEQYF.

This rearrangement joins TRBV10-3 to TRBJ2-3, with TRBD2 matching over 9 bases. Losses at the gene ends were 2 bases for V and 1 base for J; bases not matched to a gene: 4. The germline V gene has CDR1 ENHRY and CDR2 SYGVKD. The CDR3 is 16 residues long. CDR3 sequence reads: CAISEPASGGTDTQYF. CDR3 nucleotide sequence: TGTGCCATCAGTGAGCCGGCTAGCGGGGGCACAGATACGCAGTATTTT.

This chain uses TRBV18 with TRBJ1-2, with 7 positions matching TRBD1. CDR1 and CDR2 from the germline V gene are KGHSH and LQKENI. This CDR3 region has 13 residues. Losses at the gene ends were 3 bases for V and 8 bases for J; bases not matched to a gene: 6. In nucleotides, the CDR3 is TGTGCCAGCTCACCTGGTGGGGACAGAGGCTACACCTTC. Protein: CASSPGGDRGYTF.

This chain connects TRBV29-1 to TRBJ1-6, with TRBD1 identical over 12 bases. This CDR3 comprises 14 residues. Per germline, CDR1 SQVTM and CDR2 ANQGSEA. The trim removed 6 bases at V and 8 bases at J, leaving 5 bases unmatched. DNA of the CDR3: TGCAGCGTCGGGACAGGGGGCACGGATTCACCCCTCCACTTT. Encoded protein: CSVGTGGTDSPLHF.

This chain links TRBV19 with TRBJ1-1; D is perhaps TRBD1 (6 bases). Germline V gives CDR1 LNHDA, CDR2 SQIVND (reference sequence). V was cut by 1 base and J by 1 base, with 16 bases left in between. This CDR3 is 17 amino acids long. DNA of the CDR3: TGTGCCAGTAGTATAGTATACAGGGTGGGGACGAACACTGAAGCTTTCTTT. Translating it yields CASSIVYRVGTNTEAFF.

The J gene is TRBJ2-7, the V gene TRBV7-9, with a weak D call TRBD1 (6 bases). The CDR3 is 15 residues long. From germline, CDR1 is SEHNR and CDR2 FQNEAQ (reference sequence). V was pared by 6 bases and J by 2 bases, with 17 bases between. The CDR3 loop is CASRKTGPRPYEQYF. Written as DNA, the CDR3 is TGTGCCAGCAGAAAAACAGGGCCTCGTCCCTACGAGCAGTACTTC.

The chain combines TRBV6-5 with TRBJ1-5; TRBD1 agrees at 9 bases. Germline lookup yields CDR1 MNHEY and CDR2 SVGAGI. Trimming at V came to 5 bases and at J to 6 bases, leaving 2 bases not matched to a gene. The length of the CDR3 is 13 residues. CDR3 sequence: CASSRDRAQPQHF. Here the CDR3 DNA reads TGTGCCAGCAGTCGGGACAGGGCTCAGCCCCAGCATTTT.

CDR3 nucleotide sequence: TGTGCCATCAGTACTACTCAGGGGGGTGACTACACCTTC. Residues: CAISTTQGGDYTF. The V call is TRBV10-3, the J call TRBJ1-2, with 7 bases lining up with TRBD1. V lost 5 bases and J lost 10; bases outside the gene matches: 10. CDR3 length: 13 residues. The germline V gene encodes CDR1 ENHRY and CDR2 SYGVKD.

Turning to this clone: The sample has other DNA sequences that encode this CDR3 too. The genes are TRBV18 and TRBJ1-1; D is uncertain. Germline V gives CDR1 KGHSH, CDR2 LQKENI. The V end was cut by 2 bases, the J end by 3 bases, with 7 bases between. There are 13 residues in the CDR3. The chain's CDR3 is CASSPTGDTEAFF. In DNA form, the CDR3 reads TGTGCCAGCTCACCAACGGGAGACACTGAAGCTTTCTTT.

V gene TRBV7-2 combines with J gene TRBJ1-5; the D is unclear. Germline CDR1 and CDR2: SGHTA and FQGNSA. The CDR3 is 16 amino acids. V lost 1 base and J 0 bases, leaving 10 bases between the germline ends. The CDR3, as DNA: TGTGCCAGCAGCTTAGACGCGGGATATAGCAATCAGCCCCAGCATTTT. Translation gives CASSLDAGYSNQPQHF.

The chain uses TRBV10-3 and TRBJ1-2, with D possibly being TRBD1 (5 bases). Trimming took off 8 bases at V and 8 bases at J, with 15 bases between the two ends. Germline V lookup: CDR1 ENHRY, CDR2 SYGVKD. The CDR3 runs 12 residues. CDR3 bases: TGTGCCATCGACGAGGGGAGGAGAGGCTACACCTTC. This gives the protein CAIDEGRRGYTF.